This entry lists 19 T cell receptor beta chains sequenced from one sample in a study of blood T cell repertoires in COVID-19. Data came from immunoSEQ multiplex PCR; TCRdb stores just in-frame clones and leaves some out. The sample records about 170,000 clones, 83% being singletons. Sample: peripheral blood. Receptor source: a woman older than 75 with acute or convalescent COVID-19.

This rearrangement joins TRBV5-1 to TRBJ1-5, with 10 nucleotides matching TRBD1. CDR1 and CDR2 from the germline V gene are SGHRS and YFSETQ. This CDR3 has 13 residues. V lost 4 bases to trimming and J lost 7 bases; unmatched junction nucleotides: 2. CDR3 sequence: CASSKDRGQPQHF. The CDR3 DNA sequence: TGCGCCAGCAGCAAGGACAGGGGGCAGCCCCAGCATTTT. The full variable domain, its missing parts supplied by reference TRBV5-1 and TRBJ1-5, is KAGVTQTPRYLIKTRGQQVTLSCSPISGHRSVSWYQQTPGQGLQFLFEYFSETQRNKGNFPGRFSGRQFSNSRSEMNVSTLELGDSALYLCASSKDRGQPQHFGDGTRLSIL.

The chain joins TRBV19 to TRBJ1-4; D call uncertain. Per germline, CDR1 LNHDA and CDR2 SQIVND (reference sequence). Trimming left V 5 bases short and J 0 bases short, with 7 bases between. The CDR3 runs 14 residues. The CDR3 protein is CASSPRATNEKLFF. The DNA for the CDR3 is TGTGCCAGTAGTCCGAGGGCAACTAATGAAAAACTGTTTTTT.

This CDR3 is CASSYFGGNEKLFF. DNA of the CDR3: TGTGCCAGCAGTTACTTCGGAGGCAATGAAAAACTGTTTTTT. The chain links TRBV6-2 or TRBV6-3 to TRBJ1-4; D is unresolved. This CDR3 has 14 residues. The V end lost 1 base, the J end lost 5 bases, and 8 bases lay between the germline ends. CDR1 is MNHEY and CDR2 is SVGEGT in the germline V gene.

This chain joins TRBV5-6 and TRBJ2-2, with TRBD1 matching 7 bases. Looked up from germline, CDR1 is SGHDT and CDR2 is YYEEEE. The CDR3 loop spans 17 amino acids. Trimming removed 4 bases from V and 4 bases from J; junction bases left unmatched: 13. The DNA of the CDR3 is TGTGCCAGCAGCCTAAGGAGGACAGGAGGAGGCACCGGGGAGCTGTTTTTT. This encodes CASSLRRTGGGTGELFF.

The gene calls are TRBV7-9 and TRBJ2-3; D unclear. CDR1 is SEHNR, CDR2 FQNEAQ, per germline (reference sequence). V was cut by 3 bases and J by 4 bases, with 5 bases left in between. The CDR3 consists of 12 residues. CDR3: CASSFPADTQYF. The CDR3 DNA sequence: TGTGCCAGCAGCTTCCCGGCAGATACGCAGTATTTT. Full variable domain (missing parts from reference TRBV7-9 and TRBJ2-3): DTGVSQNPRHKITKRGQNVTFRCDPISEHNRLYWYRQTLGQGPEFLTYFQNEAQLEKSRLLSDRFSAERPKGSFSTLEIQRTEQGDSAMYLCASSFPADTQYFGPGTRLTVL.

The V gene is TRBV18, the J gene TRBJ1-3; the D is unclear. V was clipped by 5 bases and J by 0 bases, with 11 bases between them. There are 15 residues in the CDR3. Germline V gives CDR1 KGHSH, CDR2 LQKENI. The CDR3 DNA is TGTGCCAGCTCAGAACAGTTGAACTCTGGAAACACCATATATTTT. Its translation is CASSEQLNSGNTIYF.

The chain uses TRBV9 and TRBJ2-1, with 12 bases fitting TRBD2. The CDR3 runs to 16 residues. Germline loops: CDR1 SGDLS, CDR2 YYNGEE. V dropped 4 bases and J dropped 5; count of bases not matched to a gene: 7. The CDR3 protein is CASSHRTSGAHNEQFF. As DNA, the CDR3 is TGTGCCAGCAGCCACCGGACTAGCGGGGCACACAATGAGCAGTTCTTC.

The CDR3 coding sequence is TGTGCCAGCAGGGGGGAGGGGAGAAAATATGGCTACACCTTC. This translates into CASRGEGRKYGYTF. The chain joins TRBV2 to TRBJ1-2; D may be TRBD1 (5 bases). The CDR3 sequence is 14 residues long. With 6 bases removed from V and 5 bases from J, the gap between germline ends came to 16 bases. Germline V CDR1 and CDR2: SNHLY, FYNNEI.

The chain carries TRBV19 and TRBJ1-2; possibly TRBD1 for D (6 bases). Deletions cut 6 bases from V and 2 bases from J, with 22 bases between. This CDR3 has 17 residues. Germline values: CDR1 LNHDA, CDR2 SQIVND (reference sequence). The CDR3 sequence: CASSTLKGGDINYGYTF. The CDR3 DNA reads as TGTGCCAGTAGCACACTAAAAGGGGGTGATATAAACTATGGCTACACCTTC.

CDR3: CASSLATGAAGANVLTF. CDR3 bases: TGTGCCAGCAGCCTCGCGACAGGCGCTGCCGGGGCCAACGTCCTGACTTTC. The chain joins TRBV3-1 (or the pseudogene TRBV3-2) to TRBJ2-6, with D possibly being TRBD1 (6 bases). The germline gives CDR1 LGHDT, CDR2 YNNKEL (reference sequence). The ends were cut back, 4 bases at V and 4 bases at J, with 17 bases in the middle. The CDR3 spans 17 residues.

The rearrangement uses TRBV19 and TRBJ1-5; no clear D gene. This CDR3 comprises 15 residues. V was pared by 5 bases and J by 5 bases, with 16 bases between. Germline loops: CDR1 LNHDA, CDR2 SQIVND (reference sequence). The CDR3 region is CASSPSAGSHQPQHF. CDR3 sequence (DNA): TGTGCCAGTAGTCCATCTGCGGGGTCCCATCAGCCCCAGCATTTT.

This rearrangement joins TRBV20-1 to TRBJ1-2; D remains unclear. V lost 3 bases and J 4 bases, leaving 6 bases between the germline ends. CDR3 size: 11 residues. In germline, CDR1 is DFQATT, CDR2 SNEGSKA (reference sequence). This chain's CDR3 is CSASGSYGYTF. Written as DNA, the CDR3 is TGCAGTGCTAGCGGGTCCTATGGCTACACCTTC.

V usage is TRBV30 and J usage is TRBJ2-1; TRBD2 matches 15 bases. The CDR3 runs 17 residues. Germline V CDR1 and CDR2: GTSNPN, SVGIG (reference sequence). Trimming removed 3 bases from V and 5 bases from J; junction bases left unmatched: 8. CDR3 residues: CAWRGTSGRSTHNEQFF. CDR3 coding DNA: TGTGCCTGGAGAGGGACTAGCGGGAGGTCCACACACAATGAGCAGTTCTTC.

The chain combines TRBV10-2 with TRBJ2-3; D uncertain. Trimming took off 0 bases at V and 0 bases at J, with 7 bases between the two ends. Germline V CDR1 and CDR2: WSHSY, SAAADI. This CDR3 has 15 amino acids. For the CDR3, the DNA is TGCGCCAGCAGTGAGTCCCCCGGGAGCACAGATACGCAGTATTTT. Its translation: CASSESPGSTDTQYF.

This rearrangement joins TRBV2 to TRBJ2-5; 10 bases line up with TRBD2. Germline V CDR1 and CDR2: SNHLY, FYNNEI. The CDR3 runs to 14 residues. V was pared by 5 bases and J by 3 bases, with 3 bases of the junction left unmatched. This chain's CDR3 is CASSIGLAEETQYF. CDR3 DNA: TGTGCCAGCAGTATCGGACTAGCGGAAGAGACCCAGTACTTC. The variable domain in full, completed from reference TRBV2 and TRBJ2-5, reads EPEVTQTPSHQVTQMGQEVILRCVPISNHLYFYWYRQILGQKVEFLVSFYNNEISEKSEIFDDQFSVERPDGSNFTLKIRSTKLEDSAMYFCASSIGLAEETQYFGPGTRLLVL.

This chain joins TRBV9 and TRBJ2-7; 13 nucleotides agree with TRBD2. CDR3 length: 14 residues. The germline gives CDR1 SGDLS, CDR2 YYNGEE. V dropped 4 bases and J dropped 3; count of bases not matched to a gene: 1. CDR3 residues: CASSTSGGDYEQYF. The CDR3 coding sequence is TGTGCCAGCAGCACTAGCGGGGGGGACTACGAGCAGTACTTC.

This chain joins TRBV20-1 and TRBJ1-2; D not certain. The ends were cut back, 3 bases at V and 7 bases at J, with 18 bases in the middle. This CDR3 spans 14 amino acids. CDR1 is DFQATT, CDR2 SNEGSKA, per germline (reference sequence). Here the CDR3 reads CSASEARGTGGYTF. Here the CDR3 DNA reads TGCAGTGCTAGTGAGGCCCGGGGAACTGGTGGCTACACCTTC.

V and J are TRBV5-1 and TRBJ2-1; 9 positions agree with TRBD2. The V gene end was trimmed by 0 bases and the J gene end by 1 base; junction bases not matched to a gene: 2. This CDR3 is built from 16 residues. Looked up from germline, CDR1 is SGHRS and CDR2 is YFSETQ. The CDR3, as DNA: TGCGCCAGCAGCTTGGGGAGCGGGAGGTCCTACAATGAGCAGTTCTTC. Translating it yields CASSLGSGRSYNEQFF.

This chain links TRBV30 with TRBJ1-2; no clear D. The CDR3 has 14 amino acids. Germline CDR1 reads GTSNPN; CDR2 reads SVGIG (reference sequence). V gave up 2 bases and J gave up 5 bases, with 15 bases separating them. Written as DNA, the CDR3 is TGTGCCTGGAGTTCACAATTGGCCGCATATGGCTACACCTTC. Protein product: CAWSSQLAAYGYTF.